This TCR beta chain was recovered during a study of neurological immune-mediated disorders. Ten or more counts support this clonotype. V trimming: 5 bases; J trimming: 7 bases; junction bases outside the gene matches: 11. Germline V CDR1 and CDR2: SGHTA, FQGNSA. The length of the CDR3 is 17 residues. Time point given: longitudinal time-point 1 (baseline). TCRdb re-derived calls from the 5' RACE reads in MiXCR, one entry per CDR3 protein. Seen here are fewer than 90,000 distinct CDR3 sequences, roughly 10% observed once, and the top ten hold approximately 9.6%. The receptor comes from a man aged 30 to 45 in good health. Sequencing input: PBMCs. J is TRBJ2-1 and V is TRBV7-2; 13 bases align to TRBD2. The CDR3 coding sequence is TGTGCCAGCAGCCCATGGACTAGCGGGAGAGGAGGGAATGAGCAGTTCTTC. Translated: CASSPWTSGRGGNEQFF.